This T cell receptor (beta chain) came from a study of technical replicates of blood from a handful of donors. Produced via immunoSEQ multiplex PCR; TCRdb's table is partial and in-frame only. The sample has over 85,000 clones, 94% seen once. J lost 6 bases, V lost 3 bases, and 12 bases had no gene match. The CDR3 extends over 17 amino acids. From germline, CDR1 is SGDLS and CDR2 YYNGEE. The sample was T cells isolated from PBMCs. The rearrangement uses TRBV9 and TRBJ1-2; 12 nucleotides align to TRBD1. The receptor was derived from a human donor in good health. CDR3 sequence (DNA): TGTGCCAGCAGCGAATCCGGGACAGGGGGCTCTCGAGATGGCTACACCTTC. Its translation is CASSESGTGGSRDGYTF.